This T cell receptor beta chain was recovered during a study of beta chain features in type 1 diabetes (dated by TCRdb to 2016 to 2019). Background on the whole study: Mean age, gender distribution, total cell number and subset yield were not different between patients and healthy donors. Regulatory and stem cell-like memory subsets were isolated from only 8 patients and roughly eight healthy donors, whereas naive and central memory subsets came from all 30 or so donors. In the study, TCRB repertoires of sorted circulating CD4+ T cell subsets from recently diagnosed type 1 diabetes patients were compared with those of matched healthy donors. Across all samples, around 99 million sorted cells were examined, and cell number per subset correlated strongly with RNA yield. The paper's findings and limits, for the study overall: HLA sub-analyses involved small numbers of individuals, so any influence of HLA type on TCRB rearrangement remained unresolved. Naive, central memory and regulatory TCRB repertoires appeared to be more alike among patients than among healthy donors. PCR might favor shorter templates, but patient and control samples were amplified and corrected together, so any skew would affect both groups equally. In all four CD4+ subsets, TCRB CDR3 length was moderately but significantly shorter in type 1 diabetes patients. At VDJ recombination sites, type 1 diabetes patients had fewer insertions and more deleted nucleotides, which implies abnormalities in thymic rearrangement. Sequencing cDNA rather than genomic DNA could over-represent highly expressing activated cells, although activation and CD3 levels did not differ between groups.

Turning to this clone: The clone's antigen remains unknown. It has no much larger one-base neighbor in the sample; base qualities were not kept.

Each donor gave one peripheral blood draw, averaging approximately 110 mL, which was collected into heparinised tubes. A BD FACSAria II and a panel including CD45RO, CCR7, CD25, CD127, CD95 and CD27 were used to sort naive, central memory, regulatory and stem cell-like memory CD4+ T cells. Purity was above 95% for every sorted population. Right away, PBMCs were isolated by Lymphoprep density gradient centrifugation and were stained directly, with no culture step. Samples were stained and sorted in pairs, with one healthy donor and one patient per experiment, so that batch effects were minimized. The entire isolated RNA was reverse transcribed using the High Capacity cDNA Reverse Transcription Kit, and thus expressed TCRB transcripts were sequenced. Deep immunoSEQ sequencing was applied to naive, central memory and regulatory T cell samples, giving an average of approximately 4 million total reads per sample. Sorted cells were lysed in RLT buffer and RNA was extracted with DNase-treated RNeasy Micro or Mini kits, depending on cell number. Each cell subset was processed on its own to prevent cross-contamination, while patient and healthy donor samples were processed together. Using the immunoSEQ multiplex PCR, TCRB sequences were amplified from cDNA into 87-bp fragments spanning the CDR3 region. The amplicons were sequenced using the Illumina HiSeq platform. The original methods were these. Synthetic template baselines were used to correct PCR bias computationally, reads within Hamming distance 2 were collapsed together, and singletons that could not be merged were discarded. Reads were aligned against IMGT so that V, D and J genes, CDR3 length and insertions or deletions at six rearrangement sites could be assigned. Within each subset, clonotype counts were normalized to sorted cell number, and only after that were true diversity and Gini coefficients computed with the tcR R package. The overlap coefficient, calculated on TCRB nucleotide sequences, was used to measure repertoire sharing. As a proxy for the pre-selection repertoire, out-of-frame TCRB sequences from naive cells were analyzed. In its TCRdb copy, this immuneACCESS table keeps in-frame sequences only and misses some clones. Where compared with another copy, unresolved V genes explain less than half of these, and the others have no known cause. The V and J calls and clone size come from that table; D and trimming were worked out from the DNA. Here the sample has about 330,000 clones; 9.5% to 12% occur a single time. Around 0.015% of the sample is in the top ten clones.

The material sequenced was naive CD4+ T cells from blood. The label giving this sample's cell subset or site can be read as: true naive CD4+ T cells. The clonotype originates from a young woman in good health.

In nucleotides, the sequence is TGTGCCACCAGCAGAGGAGCCAGGGGGCAGGACGGGGAGCTGTTTTTT. This encodes CATSRGARGQDGELFF. Recombination connected TRBV15 to TRBJ2-2; TRBD1 agrees with 8 junctional bases. Its CDR3 holds 16 amino acids, cysteine through phenylalanine. The retained sequence is limited to the CDR3, 48 bases, with the frame set at the first base. Taken from the germline V gene (reference sequence), the CDR1 and CDR2 loops are LNHNV and YYDKDF. The V end gives up 1 base and the J end 7 bases, leaving 8 bases in the junction not matched to a gene.